This T cell receptor beta chain was documented in a study of T cells in Graves' hyperthyroidism and ophthalmopathy. Findings and caveats of the study: Stable hyperthyroidism was told apart from ophthalmopathy by a model built on 13 V-J features. Blood also held most thyroid clonotypes expanded beyond 0.001.

The source material, RNA transcripts, was used to amplify TCR beta CDR3 regions. The HTBI primer set drove a first-round RT-PCR of the TCR CDR3. TCRdb passed the multiplex PCR reads through MiXCR, listing each CDR3 protein once. The profile shows 400,000 to 500,000 distinct CDR3 sequences, around 15% of them singletons. At least ten counts were recorded for this clonotype. Its antigen is undetermined. Deletions cut 0 bases from V and 5 bases from J, with 14 bases between. CDR1 and CDR2 (germline): SGDLS, YYNGEE. The CDR3 consists of 16 residues. Any patient presenting with uncontrolled infection, other autoimmune disease, pregnancy or lactation was left out. Source material for PBMCs was roughly 10 ml fresh peripheral blood.

The chain recombines TRBV9 with TRBJ2-2; D possibly corresponds to TRBD2 (5 bases). Specimen: blood. The TCR comes from a woman aged 18-29 years with Graves' hyperthyroidism. The CDR3 region has the DNA TGTGCCAGCAGCGTAGGAGGAATCGGAGGTACCGGGGAGCTGTTTTTT. This codes for CASSVGGIGGTGELFF.